Listed below are T cell receptor beta chains from one sample, sequenced in a study of control samples from healthy donors and cancer patients. Repertoires were generated with immunoSEQ multiplex PCR, while TCRdb's copy carries only in-frame clones and drops some. The sample yields about 21,000 clones, 80% to 85% seen once. Sample: PBMCs. All receptors come from a man in his 60s with colorectal cancer. Each CDR3 is given with its conserved first and last residue. A D gene is named only where the DNA matches it firmly. Size is stated for part of the rows, as once, few or many counts, or as a class when the clone is expanded.

clone_size	v_call	d_call	j_call	cdr3_aa	cdr3_nt
.	TRBV21-1	.	TRBJ1-2	CASSTKAQGPNLLYGYTF	TGTGCCAGCAGCACCAAGGCACAGGGACCAAACCTACTATATGGCTACACCTTC
.	TRBV3-1/TRBV3-2	TRBD1	TRBJ1-5	CASSQGGDRGPLYSNQPQHF	TGTGCCAGCAGCCAAGGCGGGGACAGGGGACCCCTATATAGCAATCAGCCCCAGCATTTT
.	TRBV27	TRBD1	TRBJ1-5	CASSTATGSSNQPQHF	TGTGCCAGCAGCACCGCGACAGGGAGTAGCAATCAGCCCCAGCATTTT
.	TRBV5-1	TRBD1	TRBJ1-1	CASAGTGQTEAFF	TGCGCCAGCGCGGGGACAGGGCAGACTGAAGCTTTCTTT
once	TRBV19	.	TRBJ2-1	CASSSSRYNEQFF	TGTGCCAGTAGTTCCAGTCGATACAATGAGCAGTTCTTC
.	TRBV10-3	.	TRBJ2-3	CAISWTASTDTQYF	TGTGCCATCAGTTGGACAGCCTCGACAGATACGCAGTATTTT
.	TRBV11-2	TRBD1	TRBJ1-3	CASSRTGKGNTIYF	TGTGCCAGCAGCCGGACAGGGAAAGGAAACACCATATATTTT
once	TRBV3-1/TRBV3-2	.	TRBJ1-1	CASSTKWDTEAFF	TGTGCCAGCAGCACTAAATGGGACACTGAAGCTTTCTTT
.	TRBV4-1	TRBD1	TRBJ2-1	CASSHEGQGARNEQFF	TGCGCCAGCAGCCATGAAGGACAGGGGGCTAGGAATGAGCAGTTCTTC
.	TRBV5-5	.	TRBJ2-5	CASSSQETQYF	TGTGCCAGCAGCTCCCAAGAGACCCAGTACTTC
.	TRBV7-8	.	TRBJ2-7	CASGTARDTPEQYF	TGTGCCAGCGGAACTGCCAGGGACACTCCCGAGCAGTACTTC
.	TRBV6-6	.	TRBJ1-2	CASTNGGGITSGYTF	TGTGCCAGCACGAATGGGGGGGGAATAACTAGCGGCTACACCTTC
.	TRBV5-1	.	TRBJ1-2	CASSLVGIEPNYGYTF	TGCGCCAGCAGCTTGGTCGGGATCGAACCTAACTATGGCTACACCTTC
few	TRBV6-2/TRBV6-3	.	TRBJ2-7	CASSYWRQPTLSYEQYF	TGTGCCAGCAGTTACTGGAGACAGCCAACTTTATCCTACGAGCAGTACTTC
.	TRBV18	TRBD1	TRBJ2-3	CASSLQGATATTDTQYF	TGTGCCAGCTCCCTTCAGGGGGCGACGGCAACCACAGATACGCAGTATTTT
.	TRBV6-5	.	TRBJ2-5	CASSYPPQETQYF	TGTGCCAGCAGTTACCCCCCCCAAGAGACCCAGTACTTC
.	TRBV7-8	.	TRBJ1-5	CAGGDNSNQPQHF	TGTGCTGGGGGGGATAATAGCAATCAGCCCCAGCATTTT
few	TRBV7-6	.	TRBJ2-5	CASSEIQETQYF	TGTGCCAGCAGCGAGATCCAAGAGACCCAGTACTTC
.	TRBV12-3/TRBV12-4	.	TRBJ1-4	CASSFLGDEKLFF	TGTGCCAGCAGTTTCCTGGGGGATGAAAAACTGTTTTTT
.	TRBV20-1	.	TRBJ2-7	CSASDDRSYEQYF	TGCAGTGCTAGTGATGACAGGTCCTACGAGCAGTACTTC
.	TRBV6-6	.	TRBJ2-6	CASNPGGANVLTF	TGTGCCAGCAACCCGGGTGGGGCCAACGTCCTGACTTTC
.	TRBV4-3	.	TRBJ1-2	CASSPRGGAYGYTF	TGCGCCAGCAGCCCCCGGGGGGGGGCCTATGGCTACACCTTC
.	TRBV2	TRBD2	TRBJ2-3	CASRGGGAGPTDTQYF	TGTGCCAGCAGAGGAGGCGGAGCGGGGCCCACAGATACGCAGTATTTT
.	TRBV5-1	TRBD1	TRBJ1-2	CASSRDRADGYTF	TGCGCCAGCAGCCGCGACAGGGCAGATGGCTACACCTTC
.	TRBV4-2	.	TRBJ1-5	CASSQERGWNQPQHF	TGTGCCAGCAGCCAAGAAAGGGGTTGGAATCAGCCCCAGCATTTT
.	TRBV12-3/TRBV12-4	.	TRBJ1-1	CASSLGLNTEAFF	TGTGCCAGCAGTTTGGGCCTGAACACTGAAGCTTTCTTT
.	TRBV5-1	TRBD1	TRBJ2-2	CASSGSTGDTGELFF	TGCGCCAGCAGCGGGTCGACAGGGGACACCGGGGAGCTGTTTTTT
.	TRBV6-5	.	TRBJ1-2	CASSLDPNYGYTF	TGTGCCAGCAGTTTGGACCCTAACTATGGCTACACCTTC
few	TRBV5-5	.	TRBJ2-1	CASSLEGAQIRRFF	TGTGCCAGCAGCTTGGAAGGGGCCCAGATACGGCGGTTCTTC
.	TRBV19	TRBD1	TRBJ2-7	CASSIRHYPTRSGTGTYEQYF	TGTGCCAGTAGTATTCGACACTATCCAACCCGGTCCGGGACAGGGACCTACGAGCAGTACTTC
.	TRBV3-1/TRBV3-2	TRBD2	TRBJ2-3	CASSQASGGVNTQYF	TGTGCCAGCAGCCAGGCTAGCGGGGGGGTAAATACGCAGTATTTT
once	TRBV6-6	TRBD1	TRBJ2-1	CASRRTGGDEQFF	TGTGCCAGCAGGCGGACAGGGGGGGATGAGCAGTTCTTC
.	TRBV29-1	.	TRBJ1-2	CSVQSGESYGYTF	TGCAGCGTTCAGTCAGGGGAAAGCTATGGCTACACCTTC
.	TRBV12-3/TRBV12-4	.	TRBJ1-6	CASSWSGSPLHF	TGTGCCAGCAGTTGGTCCGGGTCACCCCTCCACTTT
.	TRBV10-3	TRBD2	TRBJ2-1	CAITSSGVEGEQFF	TGTGCCATCACGTCCAGCGGGGTGGAGGGTGAGCAGTTCTTC
.	TRBV3-1/TRBV3-2	.	TRBJ2-1	CASSQESTYLNEQFF	TGTGCCAGCAGCCAAGAATCTACCTACCTCAATGAGCAGTTCTTC
.	TRBV7-8	.	TRBJ1-2	CASSPTTINYGYTF	TGTGCCAGCAGCCCAACGACAATTAACTATGGCTACACCTTC
.	TRBV5-6	.	TRBJ1-2	CASRYTGSRGYTF	TGTGCCAGCAGGTATACAGGGAGCCGTGGCTACACCTTC
.	TRBV7-9	.	TRBJ1-1	CASRSGNEAFF	TGTGCCAGCAGAAGCGGTAATGAAGCTTTCTTT
.	TRBV13	TRBD1	TRBJ1-1	CASSLGTGGMNTEAFF	TGTGCCAGCAGCCTAGGGACAGGGGGTATGAACACTGAAGCTTTCTTT
.	TRBV5-4	TRBD1	TRBJ1-1	CASSSGQGEGTEAFF	TGTGCCAGCAGCTCGGGACAGGGAGAGGGCACTGAAGCTTTCTTT
.	TRBV6-1	.	TRBJ2-1	CASSALGVSGSYNEQFF	TGTGCCAGCAGTGCCCTGGGGGTTAGCGGCTCCTACAATGAGCAGTTCTTC
.	TRBV5-1	.	TRBJ1-4	CASSRDSRNEKLFF	TGCGCCAGCAGTCGAGACAGCCGTAATGAAAAACTGTTTTTT
.	TRBV5-1	.	TRBJ1-2	CASSLERANYGYTF	TGCGCCAGCAGCTTGGAAAGGGCTAACTATGGCTACACCTTC
.	TRBV4-1	TRBD2	TRBJ2-1	CASSRGLTSGEIDEQFF	TGCGCCAGCAGCCGTGGGTTGACTAGCGGGGAAATCGATGAGCAGTTCTTC
.	TRBV11-2	TRBD1	TRBJ1-4	CASSLVGGVEKLFF	TGTGCCAGCAGCTTAGTAGGGGGCGTTGAAAAACTGTTTTTT
.	TRBV3-1/TRBV3-2	.	TRBJ1-6	CASSRSGQVYNSPLHF	TGTGCCAGCAGCCGCTCAGGACAAGTATATAATTCACCCCTCCACTTT